The 6 T cell receptor beta chains below all came from one sample that was sequenced in a study of control samples from healthy donors and cancer patients. TCRdb's copy holds only in-frame clones and misses some; the assay was immunoSEQ multiplex PCR. The table has some 150,000 clones, about 93% seen once. Sequenced input: blood. These receptors were collected from a man aged 50 to 59 in good health.

J is TRBJ2-3 and V is TRBV9; 10 nucleotides match TRBD2. The CDR3 has 17 residues. Germline values: CDR1 SGDLS, CDR2 YYNGEE. The V segment lost 4 bases and the J segment 1 base; nucleotides outside the gene matches: 9. CDR3 sequence: CASSTRFLAGGTDTQYF. CDR3 DNA sequence: TGTGCCAGCAGCACCAGGTTTCTAGCGGGAGGCACAGATACGCAGTATTTT. Full variable domain (missing parts from reference TRBV9 and TRBJ2-3): DSGVTQTPKHLITATGQRVTLRCSPRSGDLSVYWYQQSLDQGLQFLIQYYNGEERAKGNILERFSAQQFPDLHSELNLSSLELGDSALYFCASSTRFLAGGTDTQYFGPGTRLTVL.

The V and J genes are TRBV11-2 and TRBJ2-1; D ambiguous. The CDR3 runs 11 residues. Germline V gene data show CDR1 as SGHAT and CDR2 as FQNNGV. Trimming stripped 5 bases from V and 10 bases from J, with 9 bases between. CDR3 sequence: CASSGMGEQFF. The CDR3 DNA follows: TGTGCCAGCAGCGGGATGGGAGAGCAGTTCTTC.

The chain couples TRBV18 to TRBJ2-3, with TRBD2 identical over 9 bases. Germline V CDR1 and CDR2: KGHSH, LQKENI. V was pared by 3 bases and J by 4 bases, with 5 bases of the junction left unmatched. The CDR3 spans 15 residues. DNA of the CDR3: TGTGCCAGCTCACCTAGCGGGAGCGGCCCAGATACGCAGTATTTT. It translates to CASSPSGSGPDTQYF.

The chain links TRBV29-1 to TRBJ2-2; 8 bases map to TRBD1. V shed 7 bases, J shed 7 bases, and the junction held 8 bases outside the gene matches. CDR1 is SQVTM, CDR2 ANQGSEA, per germline. CDR3 length: 13 amino acids. This chain's CDR3 is CSAGQGIYGELFF. The CDR3 coding sequence is TGCAGCGCCGGACAGGGAATTTACGGGGAGCTGTTTTTT.

The chain has TRBV10-3 and TRBJ1-5; 7 bases align to TRBD1. This CDR3 is 17 amino acids long. The germline gives CDR1 ENHRY, CDR2 SYGVKD. The junction had 14 bases not matched to a gene; V was cut back by 5 bases and J by 4 bases. Here the CDR3 DNA reads TGTGCCATCAGTCCCACCCCCCGACAGGGAGGGAATCAGCCCCAGCATTTT. The encoded protein is CAISPTPRQGGNQPQHF.

The chain uses TRBV19 and TRBJ1-1, with unresolved D. Trimming took 3 bases from V and 0 from J, leaving 5 bases between them. CDR3 size: 13 residues. Germline assignment: CDR1 LNHDA and CDR2 SQIVND (reference sequence). CDR3 sequence (DNA): TGTGCCAGTAGTATTCAATTGAACACTGAAGCTTTCTTT. It codes for CASSIQLNTEAFF.